This T cell receptor beta chain was retrieved from a study of PD-L1 blockade in urothelial cancer. Study in general: Patients took up atezolizumab in the mid-2010s at 1,200 mg intravenously every 3 weeks.

The CDR3 has 13 residues. The V end was cut by 7 bases, the J end by 3 bases, with 9 bases between. Germline lookup yields CDR1 SNHLY and CDR2 FYNNEI. The time point: peripheral blood 6 weeks after treatment start. Some clones are missing from TCRdb's copy, which holds only in-frame ones; the method was immunoSEQ multiplex PCR. Counted here are about 120,000 clones, approximately 90% occurring once; the ten biggest clones make up approximately 3.5%. J is TRBJ2-2 and V is TRBV2; D is uncertain. This TCR came from a man aged 55 to 70 with urothelial cancer. Sample: PBMCs, taken around atezolizumab (anti-PD-L1) treatment. CDR3 loop: CASTPEHTGELFF. CDR3 in DNA: TGTGCCAGCACCCCAGAACACACCGGGGAGCTGTTTTTT.